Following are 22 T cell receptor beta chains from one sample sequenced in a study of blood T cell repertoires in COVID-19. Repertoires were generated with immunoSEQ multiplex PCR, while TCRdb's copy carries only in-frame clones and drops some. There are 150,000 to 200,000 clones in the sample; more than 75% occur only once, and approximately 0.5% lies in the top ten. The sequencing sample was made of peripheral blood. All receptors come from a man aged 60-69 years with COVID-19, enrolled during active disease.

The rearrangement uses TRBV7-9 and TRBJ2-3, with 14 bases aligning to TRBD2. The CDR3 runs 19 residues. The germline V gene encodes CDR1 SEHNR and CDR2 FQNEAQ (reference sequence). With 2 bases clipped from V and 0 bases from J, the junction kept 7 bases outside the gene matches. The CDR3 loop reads CASSLLGTSGGTSTDTQYF. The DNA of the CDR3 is TGTGCCAGCAGCTTACTCGGGACTAGCGGGGGAACTAGCACAGATACGCAGTATTTT.

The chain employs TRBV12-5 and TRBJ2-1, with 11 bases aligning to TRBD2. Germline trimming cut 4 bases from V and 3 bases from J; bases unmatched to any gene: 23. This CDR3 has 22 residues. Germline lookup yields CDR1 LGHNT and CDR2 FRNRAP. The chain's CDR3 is CASGSEGSTSGNVFSLYNEQFF. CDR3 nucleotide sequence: TGTGCTAGTGGTTCGGAGGGCTCGACTAGCGGGAATGTTTTTTCCCTCTACAATGAGCAGTTCTTC. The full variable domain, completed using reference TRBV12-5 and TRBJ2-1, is DARVTQTPRHKVTEMGQEVTMRCQPILGHNTVFWYRQTMMQGLELLAYFRNRAPLDDSGMPKDRFSAEMPDATLATLKIQPSEPRDSAVYFCASGSEGSTSGNVFSLYNEQFFGPGTRLTVL.

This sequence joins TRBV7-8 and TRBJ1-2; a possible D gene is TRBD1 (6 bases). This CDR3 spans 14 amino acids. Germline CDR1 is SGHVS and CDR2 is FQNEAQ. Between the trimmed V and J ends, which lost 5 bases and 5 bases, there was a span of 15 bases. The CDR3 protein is CASSPPDRIYGYTF. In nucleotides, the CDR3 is TGTGCCAGCAGCCCGCCGGACAGAATTTATGGCTACACCTTC.

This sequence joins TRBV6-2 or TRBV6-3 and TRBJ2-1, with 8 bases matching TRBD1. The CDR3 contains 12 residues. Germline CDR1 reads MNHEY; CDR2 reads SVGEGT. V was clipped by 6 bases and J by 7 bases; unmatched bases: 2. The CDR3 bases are TGTGCCAGCAGATACAGGGGGAATGAGCAGTTCTTC. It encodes CASRYRGNEQFF.

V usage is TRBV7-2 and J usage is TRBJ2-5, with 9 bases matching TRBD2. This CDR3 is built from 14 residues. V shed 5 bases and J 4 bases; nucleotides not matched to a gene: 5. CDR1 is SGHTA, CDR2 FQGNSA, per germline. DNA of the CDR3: TGTGCCAGCAGCCTTAGCGGGAGAGGAGAGACCCAGTACTTC. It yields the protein CASSLSGRGETQYF.

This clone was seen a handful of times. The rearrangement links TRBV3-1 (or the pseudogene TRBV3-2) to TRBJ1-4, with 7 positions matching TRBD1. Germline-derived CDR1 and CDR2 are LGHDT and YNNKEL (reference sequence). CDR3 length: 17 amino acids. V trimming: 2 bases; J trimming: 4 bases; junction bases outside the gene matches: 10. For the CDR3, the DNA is TGTGCCAGCAGCCAAAGTCCCGGGACAGTGTATAATGAAAAACTGTTTTTT. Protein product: CASSQSPGTVYNEKLFF.

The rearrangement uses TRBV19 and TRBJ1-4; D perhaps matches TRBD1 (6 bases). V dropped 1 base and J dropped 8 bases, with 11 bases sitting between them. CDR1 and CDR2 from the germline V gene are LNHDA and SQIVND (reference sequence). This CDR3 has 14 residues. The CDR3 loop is CASSIGGGVEKLFF. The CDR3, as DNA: TGTGCCAGTAGTATAGGAGGGGGAGTAGAAAAACTGTTTTTT.

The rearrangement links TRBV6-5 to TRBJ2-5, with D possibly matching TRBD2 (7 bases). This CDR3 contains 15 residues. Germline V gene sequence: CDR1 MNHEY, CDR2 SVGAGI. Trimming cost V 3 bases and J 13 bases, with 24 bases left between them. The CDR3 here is CASSYRGGDRDYRYF. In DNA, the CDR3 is TGTGCCAGCAGTTATAGGGGGGGGGACCGGGACTACAGGTACTTC.

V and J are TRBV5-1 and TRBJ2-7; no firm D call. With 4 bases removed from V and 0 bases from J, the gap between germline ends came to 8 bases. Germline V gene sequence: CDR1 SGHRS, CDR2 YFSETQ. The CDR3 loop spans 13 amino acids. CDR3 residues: CASSAWPSYEQYF. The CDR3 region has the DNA TGCGCCAGCAGCGCATGGCCCTCCTACGAGCAGTACTTC.

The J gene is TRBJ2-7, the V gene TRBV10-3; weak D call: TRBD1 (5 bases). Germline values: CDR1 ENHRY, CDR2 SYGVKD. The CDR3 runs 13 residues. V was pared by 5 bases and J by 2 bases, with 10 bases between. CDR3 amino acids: CAISTTEAYEQYF. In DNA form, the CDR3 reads TGTGCCATCAGTACGACAGAGGCCTACGAGCAGTACTTC.

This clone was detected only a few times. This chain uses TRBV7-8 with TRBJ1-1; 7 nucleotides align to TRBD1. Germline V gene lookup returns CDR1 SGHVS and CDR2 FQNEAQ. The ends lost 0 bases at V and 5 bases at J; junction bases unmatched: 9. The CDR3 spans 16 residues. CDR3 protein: CASSLAPATGITEAFF. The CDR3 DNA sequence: TGTGCCAGCAGCTTAGCCCCCGCGACAGGGATTACTGAAGCTTTCTTT.

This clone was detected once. The CDR3 coding sequence is TGTGCCAGCAGCTTGATGACAGCGAACACTGAAGCTTTCTTT. Its protein product is CASSLMTANTEAFF. The genes are TRBV5-5 and TRBJ1-1; possible D gene TRBD1, 5 bases. Trimming shortened V by 1 base and J by 1 base, and 8 bases separated the two germline ends. Germline CDR1 and CDR2: SGHKS and YYEKEE (reference sequence). CDR3 length equals 14 residues.

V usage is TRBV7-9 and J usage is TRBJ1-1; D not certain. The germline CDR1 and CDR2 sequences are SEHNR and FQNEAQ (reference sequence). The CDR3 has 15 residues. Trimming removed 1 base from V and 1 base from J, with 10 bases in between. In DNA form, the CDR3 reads TGTGCCAGCAGCTTAGGTGCGGGCTCGAACACTGAAGCTTTCTTT. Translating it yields CASSLGAGSNTEAFF.

The CDR3 loop is CASSLGPPSTDTQYF. The DNA for the CDR3 is TGTGCCAGCAGCTTAGGTCCCCCTAGCACAGATACGCAGTATTTT. The gene calls are TRBV7-2 and TRBJ2-3; D remains unclear. Germline V gives CDR1 SGHTA, CDR2 FQGNSA. V gave up 1 base and J gave up 0 bases, with 8 bases separating them. CDR3 length: 15 residues.

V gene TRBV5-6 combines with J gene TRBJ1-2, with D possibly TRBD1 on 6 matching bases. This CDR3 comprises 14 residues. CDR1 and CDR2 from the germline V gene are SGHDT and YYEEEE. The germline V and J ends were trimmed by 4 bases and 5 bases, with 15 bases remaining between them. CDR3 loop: CASSGRTARYGYTF. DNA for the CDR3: TGTGCCAGCAGCGGGCGGACAGCGCGATATGGCTACACCTTC.

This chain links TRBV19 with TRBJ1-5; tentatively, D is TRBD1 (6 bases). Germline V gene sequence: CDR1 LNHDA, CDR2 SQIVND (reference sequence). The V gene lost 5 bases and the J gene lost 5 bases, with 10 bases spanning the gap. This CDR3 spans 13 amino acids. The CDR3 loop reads CASSDRRDQPQHF. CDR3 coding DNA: TGTGCCAGTAGTGACAGGAGAGATCAGCCCCAGCATTTT.

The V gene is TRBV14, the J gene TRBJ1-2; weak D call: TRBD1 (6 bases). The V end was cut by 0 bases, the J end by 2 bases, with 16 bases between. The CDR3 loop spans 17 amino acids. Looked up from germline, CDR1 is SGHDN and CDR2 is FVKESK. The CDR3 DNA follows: TGTGCCAGCAGCCAAGATGGAAGGGCAGGGGCGAACTATGGCTACACCTTC. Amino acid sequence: CASSQDGRAGANYGYTF.

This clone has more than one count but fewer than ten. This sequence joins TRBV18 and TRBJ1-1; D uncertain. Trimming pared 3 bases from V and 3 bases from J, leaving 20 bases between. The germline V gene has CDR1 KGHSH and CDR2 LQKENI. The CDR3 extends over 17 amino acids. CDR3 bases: TGTGCCAGCTCACCCGGCCTACGAATCGGGGTGGACACTGAAGCTTTCTTT. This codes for CASSPGLRIGVDTEAFF. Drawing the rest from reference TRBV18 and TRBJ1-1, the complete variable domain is NAGVMQNPRHLVRRRGQEARLRCSPMKGHSHVYWYRQLPEEGLKFMVYLQKENIIDESGMPKERFSAEFPKEGPSILRIQQVVRGDSAAYFCASSPGLRIGVDTEAFFGQGTRLTVV.

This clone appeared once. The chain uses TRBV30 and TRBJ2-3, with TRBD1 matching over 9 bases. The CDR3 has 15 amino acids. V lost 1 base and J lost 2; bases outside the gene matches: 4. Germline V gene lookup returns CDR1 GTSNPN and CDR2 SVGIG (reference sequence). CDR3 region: CAWSEGQGNTDTQYF. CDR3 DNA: TGTGCCTGGAGTGAGGGACAGGGAAACACAGATACGCAGTATTTT.

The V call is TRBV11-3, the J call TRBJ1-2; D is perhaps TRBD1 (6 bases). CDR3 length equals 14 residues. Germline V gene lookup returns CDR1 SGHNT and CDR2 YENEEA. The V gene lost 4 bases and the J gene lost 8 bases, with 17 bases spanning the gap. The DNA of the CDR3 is TGTGCCAGCAGCTCCGGGGCAGGGGCGCTAGGCTACACCTTC. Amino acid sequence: CASSSGAGALGYTF. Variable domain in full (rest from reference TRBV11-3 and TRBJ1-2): EAGVVQSPRYKIIEKKQPVAFWCNPISGHNTLYWYLQNLGQGPELLIRYENEEAVDDSQLPKDRFSAERLKGVDSTLKIQPAELGDSAVYLCASSSGAGALGYTFGSGTRLTVV.

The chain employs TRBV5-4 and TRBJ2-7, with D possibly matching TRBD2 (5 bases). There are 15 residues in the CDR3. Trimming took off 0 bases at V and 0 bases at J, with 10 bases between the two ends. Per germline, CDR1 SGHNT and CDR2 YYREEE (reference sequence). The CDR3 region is CASSLGGHISYEQYF. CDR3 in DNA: TGTGCCAGCAGCTTGGGAGGGCATATCTCCTACGAGCAGTACTTC. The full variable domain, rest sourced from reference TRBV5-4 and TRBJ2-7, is ETGVTQSPTHLIKTRGQQVTLRCSSQSGHNTVSWYQQALGQGPQFIFQYYREEENGRGNFPPRFSGLQFPNYSSELNVNALELDDSALYLCASSLGGHISYEQYFGPGTRLTVT.

CDR3 sequence reads: CASSYPGTVFEQFF. CDR3 bases: TGTGCCAGCAGTTACCCCGGGACAGTTTTTGAGCAGTTCTTC. The genes are TRBV6-2 or TRBV6-3 and TRBJ2-1, with 7 bases matching TRBD1. Germline CDR1 and CDR2: MNHEY and SVGEGT. There are 14 residues in the CDR3. Trimming took 2 bases from V and 9 from J; bases not matched to a gene: 7.